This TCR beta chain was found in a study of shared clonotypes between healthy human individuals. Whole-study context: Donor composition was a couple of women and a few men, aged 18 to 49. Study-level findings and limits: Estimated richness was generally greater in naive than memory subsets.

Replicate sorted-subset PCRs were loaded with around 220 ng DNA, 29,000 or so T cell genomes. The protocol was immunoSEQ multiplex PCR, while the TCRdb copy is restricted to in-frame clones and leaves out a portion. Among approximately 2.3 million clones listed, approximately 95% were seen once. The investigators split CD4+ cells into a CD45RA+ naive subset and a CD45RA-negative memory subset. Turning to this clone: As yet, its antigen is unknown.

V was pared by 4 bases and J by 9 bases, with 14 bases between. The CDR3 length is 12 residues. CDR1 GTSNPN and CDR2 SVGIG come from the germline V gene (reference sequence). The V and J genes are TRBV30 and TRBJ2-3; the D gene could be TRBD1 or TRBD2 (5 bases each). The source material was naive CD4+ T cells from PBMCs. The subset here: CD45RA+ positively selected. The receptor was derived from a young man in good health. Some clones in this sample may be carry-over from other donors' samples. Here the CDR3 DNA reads TGTGCCTGGACTGGGGGTCCCCGGACGCAGTATTTT. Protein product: CAWTGGPRTQYF.